One sample yielded the 8 T cell receptor beta chains listed below, sequenced in a study of control samples from healthy donors and cancer patients. The method was immunoSEQ multiplex PCR; TCRdb's version includes in-frame clones alone and lacks a portion of them. Altogether more than 85,000 clones are present, roughly 90% being singletons, with the ten largest covering roughly 3.7%. The specimen sequenced was PBMCs. All receptors derive from a woman aged 60-75 years with lung cancer.

The chain carries TRBV29-1 and TRBJ1-1; D ambiguous. Germline V gene data show CDR1 as SQVTM and CDR2 as ANQGSEA. The CDR3 has 13 residues. The V and J ends lost 1 base and 4 bases respectively, with 10 bases between them. The CDR3 bases are TGCAGCGTTGAAGGCAGGTTGGGCACTGAAGCTTTCTTT. It encodes CSVEGRLGTEAFF.

The V and J genes are TRBV29-1 and TRBJ1-1; 9 nucleotides line up with TRBD1. From germline, CDR1 is SQVTM and CDR2 ANQGSEA. The CDR3 covers 14 residues. J was trimmed by 6 bases and V by 6 bases; bases with no gene match: 11. CDR3 loop: CSVSQGAVSAEAFF. The DNA for the CDR3 is TGCAGCGTATCACAGGGGGCTGTATCCGCTGAAGCTTTCTTT.

This chain links TRBV6-1 with TRBJ1-2; D not resolved. CDR3 length: 13 amino acids. The V end was cut by 1 base, the J end by 8 bases, with 11 bases between. Germline V gene lookup returns CDR1 MNHNS and CDR2 SASEGT. CDR3 bases: TGTGCCAGCAGTGAAGTGGAAGGGATGGGCTACACCTTC. Its protein product is CASSEVEGMGYTF.

The J gene is TRBJ1-2, the V gene TRBV5-6; the match to TRBD1 covers 8 bases. This CDR3 is built from 13 residues. In germline, CDR1 is SGHDT, CDR2 YYEEEE. Unmatched junction bases numbered 5, after V lost 4 bases and J lost 6 bases. In DNA form, the CDR3 reads TGTGCCAGCAGCGACACAGGGGGTAATGGCTACACCTTC. This gives the protein CASSDTGGNGYTF.

The chain joins TRBV28 to TRBJ2-5; D tentatively reads TRBD1 or TRBD2 (6 bases each). Germline CDR1 MDHEN, CDR2 SYDVKM. V was cut by 2 bases and J by 0 bases, with 7 bases left in between. The CDR3 consists of 14 residues. CDR3 region: CASSLGGHQETQYF. CDR3 nucleotide sequence: TGTGCCAGCAGTTTAGGGGGGCACCAAGAGACCCAGTACTTC.

The chain uses TRBV18 and TRBJ2-4; TRBD1 aligns across 7 bases. V shed 9 bases, J shed 9 bases, and the junction held 11 bases outside the gene matches. This CDR3 is 13 amino acids long. Per germline, CDR1 KGHSH and CDR2 LQKENI. The DNA for the CDR3 is TGTGCCAGTTTCCGACAGGGAGAAAGCATTCAGTACTTC. Translated: CASFRQGESIQYF.

The DNA of the CDR3 is TGCGCCAGCAGCCCGGGGACCGTACGAGAAAATGGCTACACCTTC. The encoded protein is CASSPGTVRENGYTF. The chain uses TRBV5-1 and TRBJ1-2, with D possibly being TRBD1 (5 bases). The CDR3 consists of 15 residues. V lost 4 bases, J lost 6 bases, and 19 bases lay in between. Per the germline V gene, CDR1 is SGHRS and CDR2 is YFSETQ.

The chain carries TRBV24-1 and TRBJ1-2; tentative D call: TRBD1 (6 bases). The CDR3 spans 13 residues. The germline V and J ends were trimmed by 3 bases and 6 bases, with 10 bases remaining between them. Looked up from germline, CDR1 is KGHDR and CDR2 is SFDVKD. The CDR3 sequence: CATSDPTGNGYTF. The CDR3 nucleotides are TGTGCCACCAGTGATCCCACAGGGAATGGCTACACCTTC.